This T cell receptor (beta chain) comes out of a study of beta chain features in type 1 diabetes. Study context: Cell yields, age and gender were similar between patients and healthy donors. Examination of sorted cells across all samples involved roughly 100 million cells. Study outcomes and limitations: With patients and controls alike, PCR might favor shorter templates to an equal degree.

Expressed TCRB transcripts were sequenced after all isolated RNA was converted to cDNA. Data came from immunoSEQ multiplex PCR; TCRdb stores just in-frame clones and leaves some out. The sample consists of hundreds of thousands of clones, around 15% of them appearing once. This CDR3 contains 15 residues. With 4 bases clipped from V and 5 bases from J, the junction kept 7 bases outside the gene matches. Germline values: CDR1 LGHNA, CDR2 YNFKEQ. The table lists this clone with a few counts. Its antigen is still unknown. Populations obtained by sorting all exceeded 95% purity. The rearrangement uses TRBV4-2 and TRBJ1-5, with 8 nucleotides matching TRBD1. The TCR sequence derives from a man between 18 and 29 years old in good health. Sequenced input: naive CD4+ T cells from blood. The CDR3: CASSPRAGGDQPQHF. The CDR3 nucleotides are TGTGCCAGCAGCCCCCGGGCAGGGGGCGATCAGCCCCAGCATTTT.